This T cell receptor beta chain was captured in a study of T cell responses to AZD1222 COVID-19 vaccine. Here immunoSEQ multiplex PCR was the method, and the copy in TCRdb shows in-frame clones only, minus some. The data show 90,000 to 150,000 clones, more than 70% seen once. In its sample, this clone was seen once. V lost 4 bases and J lost 7; bases outside the gene matches: 4. The CDR3 consists of 14 residues. Germline loops: CDR1 SGHRS, CDR2 YFSETQ. The sample here was peripheral blood, taken 28 days after the second AZD1222 dose. The J gene is TRBJ1-6, the V gene TRBV5-1; TRBD1 matches 8 bases. The TCR was taken from an adult who received the AZD1222 COVID-19 vaccine. The DNA for the CDR3 is TGCGCCAGCAGCGTGACAGGGGTCAATTCACCCCTCCACTTT. Translating gives CASSVTGVNSPLHF.